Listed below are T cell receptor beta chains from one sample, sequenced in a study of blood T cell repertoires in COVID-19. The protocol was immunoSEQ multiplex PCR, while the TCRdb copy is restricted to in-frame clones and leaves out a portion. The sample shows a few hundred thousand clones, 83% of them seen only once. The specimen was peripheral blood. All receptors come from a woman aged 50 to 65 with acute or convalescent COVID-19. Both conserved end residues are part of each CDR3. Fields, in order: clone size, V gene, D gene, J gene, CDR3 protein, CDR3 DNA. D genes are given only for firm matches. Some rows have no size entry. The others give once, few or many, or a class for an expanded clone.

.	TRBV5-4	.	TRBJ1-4	CASSPRGGSATNEKLFF	TGTGCCAGCAGCCCCCGGGGGGGCTCTGCAACTAATGAAAAACTGTTTTTT
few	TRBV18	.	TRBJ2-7	CASSPGPTGRYEQYF	TGTGCCAGCTCACCAGGTCCGACAGGTCGCTACGAGCAGTACTTC
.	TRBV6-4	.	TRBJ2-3	CASSAGVETSTDTQYF	TGTGCCAGCAGCGCCGGGGTGGAAACTAGCACAGATACGCAGTATTTT
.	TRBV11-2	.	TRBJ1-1	CASSLGYPRVNTEAFF	TGTGCCAGCAGCTTGGGGTATCCCAGGGTGAACACTGAAGCTTTCTTT
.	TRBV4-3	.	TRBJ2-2	CASSQKTTGELFF	TGCGCCAGCAGCCAAAAGACAACCGGGGAGCTGTTTTTT
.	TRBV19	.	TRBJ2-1	CASIARSNEQFF	TGTGCCAGTATAGCCAGATCCAATGAGCAGTTCTTC
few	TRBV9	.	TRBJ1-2	CASSVGGRGWSGYTF	TGTGCCAGCAGCGTAGGTGGACGGGGGTGGAGTGGCTACACCTTC
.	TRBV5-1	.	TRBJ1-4	CASSLGGTGEKLFF	TGCGCCAGCAGCTTAGGGGGAACGGGTGAAAAACTGTTTTTT
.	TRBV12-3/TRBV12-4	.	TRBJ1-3	CASSFSDTIYF	TGTGCCAGCAGTTTTTCAGACACCATATATTTT
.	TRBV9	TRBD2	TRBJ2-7	CASSAGLAGDPYEQYF	TGTGCCAGCAGCGCCGGACTAGCGGGAGACCCCTACGAGCAGTACTTC
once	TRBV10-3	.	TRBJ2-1	CAISGAGAYNEQFF	TGTGCCATCAGTGGAGCGGGTGCCTACAATGAGCAGTTCTTC
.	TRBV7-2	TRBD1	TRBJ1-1	CASSLVGTETAWNTEAFF	TGTGCCAGCAGCTTAGTTGGGACAGAGACGGCATGGAACACTGAAGCTTTCTTT
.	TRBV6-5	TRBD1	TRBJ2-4	CASSYGQGTIQYF	TGTGCCAGCAGTTACGGACAGGGGACCATTCAGTACTTC
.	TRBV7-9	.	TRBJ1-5	CASSLGSKAHNQPQHF	TGTGCCAGCAGCTTAGGGAGCAAAGCCCACAATCAGCCCCAGCATTTT
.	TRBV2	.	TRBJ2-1	CASSRLREQFF	TGTGCCAGCAGTCGGTTAAGAGAGCAGTTCTTC
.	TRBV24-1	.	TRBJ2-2	CATSFSGSITGELFF	TGTGCCACCAGTTTTTCGGGTTCTATCACCGGGGAGCTGTTTTTT
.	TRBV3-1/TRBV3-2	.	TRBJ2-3	CASSQGIGGGPADTQYF	TGTGCCAGCAGCCAGGGTATAGGGGGAGGGCCCGCAGATACGCAGTATTTT
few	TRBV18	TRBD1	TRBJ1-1	CASSFTGQLNTEAFF	TGTGCCAGCTCATTTACGGGACAGTTGAACACTGAAGCTTTCTTT
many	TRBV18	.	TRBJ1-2	CASSQPLPGGSYTF	TGTGCCAGCTCACAACCACTTCCGGGAGGGAGCTACACCTTC
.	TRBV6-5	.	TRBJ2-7	CASSNDQGFYEQYF	TGTGCCAGCAGCAATGATCAGGGCTTCTACGAGCAGTACTTC
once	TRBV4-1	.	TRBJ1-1	CASSQDPGTEAFF	TGCGCCAGCAGCCAAGATCCAGGGACTGAAGCTTTCTTT
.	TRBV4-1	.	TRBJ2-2	CASSLYNTGELFF	TGCGCCAGCAGCCTCTACAACACCGGGGAGCTGTTTTTT
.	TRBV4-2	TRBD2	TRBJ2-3	CASSQRTSGGAADTQYF	TGTGCCAGCAGCCAACGGACTAGCGGGGGGGCGGCAGATACGCAGTATTTT
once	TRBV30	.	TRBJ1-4	CAWRTPRGSGEKLFF	TGTGCCTGGAGGACCCCACGGGGGAGTGGTGAAAAACTGTTTTTT
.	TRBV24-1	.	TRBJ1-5	CATTWQGGQPQHF	TGTGCCACCACGTGGCAGGGAGGTCAGCCCCAGCATTTT
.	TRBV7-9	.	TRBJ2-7	CASSIPLSYEQYF	TGTGCCAGCTCGATTCCACTTTCCTACGAGCAGTACTTC
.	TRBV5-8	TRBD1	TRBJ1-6	CASSRETGFYNSPLHF	TGTGCCAGCAGCCGTGAGACAGGGTTCTATAATTCACCCCTCCACTTT
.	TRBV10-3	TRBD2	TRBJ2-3	CAIRPGLAADTQYF	TGTGCCATCAGGCCGGGACTAGCAGCAGATACGCAGTATTTT
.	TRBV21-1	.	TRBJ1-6	CASSKFEERTASHRDYNSPLHF	TGTGCCAGCAGCAAATTCGAGGAACGGACAGCTTCCCACAGGGACTATAATTCACCCCTCCACTTT
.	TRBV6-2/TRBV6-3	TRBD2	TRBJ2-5	CASSYSRSGRAQETQYF	TGTGCCAGCAGTTACTCGAGGAGCGGGAGGGCCCAAGAGACCCAGTACTTC
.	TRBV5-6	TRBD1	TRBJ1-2	CASSPEGQGFFGYTF	TGTGCCAGCAGCCCGGAGGGACAGGGATTCTTTGGCTACACCTTC
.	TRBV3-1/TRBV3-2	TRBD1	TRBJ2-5	CASSQGDRLQETQYF	TGTGCCAGCAGCCAAGGGGACAGGCTCCAAGAGACCCAGTACTTC
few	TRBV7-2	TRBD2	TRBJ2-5	CAITSGGYQETQYF	TGTGCCATAACTAGCGGGGGGTACCAAGAGACCCAGTACTTC
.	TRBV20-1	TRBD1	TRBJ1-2	CSASVGQGYGYTF	TGCAGTGCTAGTGTTGGACAGGGCTATGGCTACACCTTC
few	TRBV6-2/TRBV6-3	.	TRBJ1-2	CASSYKQGGLGGYTF	TGTGCCAGCAGTTACAAACAAGGAGGTCTGGGGGGCTACACCTTC
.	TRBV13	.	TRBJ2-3	CASSRRGRWGDTQYF	TGTGCCAGCAGCCGCCGAGGGCGGTGGGGAGATACGCAGTATTTT
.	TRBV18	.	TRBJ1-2	CASSPDRGIGYTF	TGTGCCAGCTCACCAGACCGAGGAATTGGCTACACCTTC
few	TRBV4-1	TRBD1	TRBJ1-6	CASSRGTGANSPLHF	TGCGCCAGCAGCCGAGGGACAGGGGCTAATTCACCCCTCCACTTT
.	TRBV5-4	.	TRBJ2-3	CASSPTRVLDTQYF	TGTGCCAGCAGCCCGACTAGGGTACTGGATACGCAGTATTTT
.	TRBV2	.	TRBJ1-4	CASSVRQGPEKLFF	TGTGCCAGCAGTGTTCGGCAGGGTCCCGAAAAACTGTTTTTT
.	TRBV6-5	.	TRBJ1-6	CASSYRVNSYNSPLHF	TGTGCCAGCAGTTACAGAGTTAACTCCTATAATTCACCCCTCCACTTT
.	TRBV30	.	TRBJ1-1	CAWSGTETEAFF	TGTGCCTGGAGTGGTACCGAGACTGAAGCTTTCTTT
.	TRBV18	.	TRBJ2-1	CASSPPEGARNEQFF	TGTGCCAGCTCACCACCGGAGGGGGCGCGCAATGAGCAGTTCTTC
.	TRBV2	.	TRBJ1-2	CASRRQDYYGYTF	TGTGCCAGCAGACGACAGGACTACTATGGCTACACCTTC
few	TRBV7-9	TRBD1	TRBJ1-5	CASSLGTGQDQPQHF	TGTGCCAGCAGCTTAGGGACAGGGCAAGATCAGCCCCAGCATTTT
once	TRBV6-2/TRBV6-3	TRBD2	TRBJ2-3	CASSYDSGSTDTQYF	TGTGCCAGCAGTTACGATAGCGGGAGCACAGATACGCAGTATTTT
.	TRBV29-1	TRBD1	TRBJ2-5	CSVPDRGQETQYF	TGCAGCGTCCCGGACAGGGGACAAGAGACCCAGTACTTC
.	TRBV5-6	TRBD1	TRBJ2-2	CASSFGTGRAGELFF	TGTGCCAGCAGTTTCGGGACAGGGAGGGCCGGGGAGCTGTTTTTT
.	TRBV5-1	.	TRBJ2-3	CASSLTTDTQYF	TGCGCCAGCAGCTTGACAACAGATACGCAGTATTTT
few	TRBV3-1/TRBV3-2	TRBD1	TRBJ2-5	CASSQSRRQGQETQYF	TGTGCCAGCAGCCAGAGTCGTCGACAGGGCCAGGAGACCCAGTACTTC
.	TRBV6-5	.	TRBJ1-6	CASSRTYRDSPLHF	TGTGCCAGCAGTCGGACATATCGGGATTCACCCCTCCACTTT
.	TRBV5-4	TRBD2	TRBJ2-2	CASSSGGLGTGELFF	TGTGCCAGCAGCTCGGGAGGGCTCGGAACCGGGGAGCTGTTTTTT